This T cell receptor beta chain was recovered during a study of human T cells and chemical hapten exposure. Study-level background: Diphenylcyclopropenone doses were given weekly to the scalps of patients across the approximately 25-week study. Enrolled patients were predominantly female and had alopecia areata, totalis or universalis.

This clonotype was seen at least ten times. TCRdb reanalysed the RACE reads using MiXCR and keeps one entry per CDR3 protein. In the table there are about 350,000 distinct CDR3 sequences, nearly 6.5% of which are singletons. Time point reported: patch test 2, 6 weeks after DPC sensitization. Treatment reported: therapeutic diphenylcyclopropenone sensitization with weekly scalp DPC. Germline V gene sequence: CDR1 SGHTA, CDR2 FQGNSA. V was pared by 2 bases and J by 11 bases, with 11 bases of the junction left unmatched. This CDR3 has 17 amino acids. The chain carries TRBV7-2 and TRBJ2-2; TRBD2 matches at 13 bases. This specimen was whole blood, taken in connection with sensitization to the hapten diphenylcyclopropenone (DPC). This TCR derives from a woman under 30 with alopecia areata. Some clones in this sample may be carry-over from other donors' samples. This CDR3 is CASSLTSGGAEGLELFF. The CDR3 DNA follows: TGTGCCAGCAGCTTAACTAGCGGGGGGGCCGAGGGATTAGAGCTGTTTTTT.